This entry lists 16 T cell receptor beta chains sequenced from one sample in a study of early T cells in non-severe SARS-CoV-2 infection. TCRdb re-analysed the 5' RACE reads in MiXCR, keeping a single row per CDR3 protein. Of 85,000 to 90,000 distinct CDR3 sequences listed, 13% to 15% are singletons. The sample comprised whole blood. Receptors originate from an adult who was a healthcare worker with PCR-confirmed SARS-CoV-2 infection or an uninfected control (not recorded which).

This clonotype has more than one count but fewer than ten. The rearrangement links TRBV20-1 to TRBJ2-7; unclear D gene. The CDR3 runs to 12 residues. Germline assignment: CDR1 DFQATT and CDR2 SNEGSKA (reference sequence). Trimming pared 4 bases from V and 4 bases from J, leaving 11 bases between. CDR3 nucleotide sequence: TGCAGTGCTACGAGTTCCTCATACGAGCAGTACTTC. Its protein is CSATSSSYEQYF.

The rearrangement joins TRBV28 to TRBJ1-1; weak D call: TRBD1 (6 bases). The CDR3 covers 14 residues. V was shortened by 1 base and J by 6 bases, with 12 bases between the two germline ends. The germline V gene has CDR1 MDHEN and CDR2 SYDVKM. CDR3 nucleotide sequence: TGTGCCAGCAGTTTATTAGGGGGGGCCTCTGAAGCTTTCTTT. Translating gives CASSLLGGASEAFF.

To note about this clonotype: A read error may account for a junction end that differs from germline. The V gene is TRBV7-7, the J gene TRBJ2-2, with 11 bases identical to TRBD1. CDR1 is SSHAT, CDR2 FNYEAQ, per germline (reference sequence). The CDR3 length is 16 residues. CDR3 protein: CASSSGQGAGTGELFF. The CDR3 nucleotides are TGTGCTAGCAGCTCCGGACAGGGGGCAGGGACCGGGGAGCTGTTTTTT.

The genes are TRBV7-6 and TRBJ1-1; D is undetermined. V was pared by 4 bases and J by 4 bases, with 13 bases between. CDR1 and CDR2 (germline): SGHVS, FNYEAQ. This CDR3 region has 14 residues. This CDR3 is CASSSDSVSTEAFF. The DNA for the CDR3 is TGTGCCAGCAGCTCCGATTCGGTCAGCACTGAAGCTTTCTTT.

The rearrangement links TRBV28 to TRBJ2-7; 8 bases are a match to TRBD1. CDR3 length: 13 residues. J gave up 6 bases and V 5 bases, and 6 bases lay outside the gene matches. Germline values: CDR1 MDHEN, CDR2 SYDVKM. Here the CDR3 reads CASSRNTGGEQYF. The CDR3 bases are TGTGCCAGCAGTCGAAACACAGGGGGCGAGCAGTACTTC.

In this sample, this clonotype turned up many times. The V and J genes are TRBV9 and TRBJ2-4; D unclear. The V and J ends lost 0 bases and 0 bases respectively, with 4 bases between them. The germline V gene has CDR1 SGDLS and CDR2 YYNGEE. This CDR3 has 14 amino acids. The DNA of the CDR3 is TGTGCCAGCAGCGTAGATCCAGCCAAAAACATTCAGTACTTC. Its translation: CASSVDPAKNIQYF.

The chain carries TRBV5-6 and TRBJ2-7; 10 bases line up with TRBD2. V lost 1 base and J lost 3; bases outside the gene matches: 7. The V gene's germline CDR1 is SGHDT and CDR2 YYEEEE. CDR3 length equals 16 residues. CDR3 nucleotide sequence: TGTGCCAGCAGCTTGTTAGCGGGGGGCGGTAACTACGAGCAGTACTTC. Its protein is CASSLLAGGGNYEQYF.

The CDR3 sequence is CASSLGHRVYEQYF. The CDR3 DNA follows: TGCGCCAGCAGCTTGGGGCACCGAGTCTACGAGCAGTACTTC. The chain couples TRBV5-1 to TRBJ2-7; D not resolved. With 0 bases removed from V and 3 bases from J, the gap between germline ends came to 10 bases. The germline V gene encodes CDR1 SGHRS and CDR2 YFSETQ. The CDR3 is 14 residues long.

This clonotype has just a few counts. V is TRBV28 and J is TRBJ2-2; D is unclear. Germline CDR1 reads MDHEN; CDR2 reads SYDVKM. V was cut by 5 bases and J by 0 bases, with 13 bases left in between. This CDR3 contains 16 residues. The DNA for the CDR3 is TGTGCCAGCAGTCTCCTCTCAACTTCGAACACCGGGGAGCTGTTTTTT. This gives the protein CASSLLSTSNTGELFF.

This clonotype was counted at least ten times. The chain employs TRBV6-6 and TRBJ1-2, with TRBD1 as a possible D gene (5 bases). The CDR3 contains 15 residues. Germline V gene data show CDR1 as MNHNY and CDR2 as SVGAGI (reference sequence). Trimming took 4 bases from V and 1 from J, leaving 13 bases between them. The CDR3 region has the DNA TGTGCCAGCAGTTCCGGGACGGGCCTTAACTATGGCTACACCTTC. It translates to CASSSGTGLNYGYTF.

Only a few counts were recorded for this clonotype. V gene TRBV5-1 combines with J gene TRBJ2-2, with 9 bases fitting TRBD1. The CDR3 contains 14 residues. V lost 4 bases, J lost 8 bases, and 6 bases stayed unmatched. Germline V gene lookup returns CDR1 SGHRS and CDR2 YFSETQ. CDR3: CASSPRTGEGELFF. The CDR3 DNA is TGCGCCAGCAGCCCTAGGACAGGGGAAGGGGAGCTGTTTTTT.

This clonotype was picked up a small number of times. The chain is built from TRBV7-2 and TRBJ1-2; 7 bases agree with TRBD1. This CDR3 region has 13 residues. CDR1 and CDR2 (germline): SGHTA, FQGNSA. The V segment lost 5 bases and the J segment 4 bases; nucleotides outside the gene matches: 4. CDR3 DNA sequence: TGTGCCAGCAGCCGGACAGGACTCTATGGCTACACCTTC. Residues: CASSRTGLYGYTF.

The chain carries TRBV11-2 and TRBJ1-6; TRBD1 agrees at 8 bases. The V segment lost 4 bases and the J segment 7 bases; nucleotides outside the gene matches: 9. The CDR3 loop spans 16 amino acids. Germline CDR1 reads SGHAT; CDR2 reads FQNNGV. The CDR3 DNA follows: TGTGCCAGCAGCTCCGCACAGGGGGGCCAAAATTCACCCCTCCACTTT. Translated, it gives CASSSAQGGQNSPLHF.

This clonotype appeared a few times. This chain joins TRBV12-3 or TRBV12-4 and TRBJ2-3; 10 bases are a match to TRBD2. J lost 0 bases, V lost 8 bases, and 8 bases had no gene match. This CDR3 spans 16 amino acids. The CDR3 DNA sequence: TGTGCCAGCGGTCAGCGGGGGGGCTCTAGCACAGATACGCAGTATTTT. Amino acid sequence: CASGQRGGSSTDTQYF.

This clonotype was detected a few times. This chain uses TRBV11-2 with TRBJ2-7; D call uncertain. Trimming cost V 1 base and J 10 bases, with 11 bases left between them. Germline CDR1 and CDR2: SGHAT and FQNNGV. This CDR3 region has 12 residues. CDR3: CASSLAVFPQYF. The CDR3 coding sequence is TGTGCCAGCAGCTTAGCGGTTTTCCCCCAGTACTTC.

The table lists this clonotype with many counts. The rearrangement uses TRBV3-1 and TRBJ1-5; tentatively, D is TRBD1 (6 bases). Trimming pared 2 bases from V and 6 bases from J, leaving 14 bases between. CDR3 size: 15 residues. Germline V lookup: CDR1 LGHDT, CDR2 YNNKEL (reference sequence). The CDR3 DNA reads TGTGCCAGCAGCCAAACAGGGACCCTCGGTCAGCCCCAGCATTTT. It specifies CASSQTGTLGQPQHF.